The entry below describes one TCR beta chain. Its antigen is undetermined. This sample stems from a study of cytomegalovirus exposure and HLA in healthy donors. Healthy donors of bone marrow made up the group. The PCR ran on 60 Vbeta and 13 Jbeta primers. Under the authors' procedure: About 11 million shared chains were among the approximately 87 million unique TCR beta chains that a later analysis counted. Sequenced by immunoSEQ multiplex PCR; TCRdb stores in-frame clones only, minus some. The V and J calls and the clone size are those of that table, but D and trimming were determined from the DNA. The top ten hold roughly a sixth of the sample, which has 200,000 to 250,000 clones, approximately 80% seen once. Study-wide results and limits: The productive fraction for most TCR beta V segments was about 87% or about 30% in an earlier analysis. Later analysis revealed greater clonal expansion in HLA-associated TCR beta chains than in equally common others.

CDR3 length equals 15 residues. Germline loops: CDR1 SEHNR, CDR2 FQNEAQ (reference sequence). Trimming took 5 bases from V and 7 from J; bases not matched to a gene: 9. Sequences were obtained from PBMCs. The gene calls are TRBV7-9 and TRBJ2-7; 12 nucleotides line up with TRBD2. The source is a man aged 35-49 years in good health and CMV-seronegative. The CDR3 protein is CASSATSGSLGEQYF. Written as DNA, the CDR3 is TGTGCCAGCAGCGCGACTAGCGGGAGCCTAGGGGAGCAGTACTTC.